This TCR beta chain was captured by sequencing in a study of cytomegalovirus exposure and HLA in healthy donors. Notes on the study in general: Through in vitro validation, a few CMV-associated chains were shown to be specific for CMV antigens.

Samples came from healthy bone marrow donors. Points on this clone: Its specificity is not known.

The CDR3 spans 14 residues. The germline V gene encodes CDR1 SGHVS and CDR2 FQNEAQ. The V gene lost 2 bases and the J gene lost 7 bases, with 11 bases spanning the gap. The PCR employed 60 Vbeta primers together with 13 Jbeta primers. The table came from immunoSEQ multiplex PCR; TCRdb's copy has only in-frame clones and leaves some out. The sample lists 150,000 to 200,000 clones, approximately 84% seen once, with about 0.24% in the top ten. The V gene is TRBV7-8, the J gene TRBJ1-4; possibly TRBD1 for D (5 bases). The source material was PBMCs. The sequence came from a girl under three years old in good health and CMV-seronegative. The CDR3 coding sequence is TGTGCCAGCAGCTTACTAGGACACGGTGAAAAACTGTTTTTT. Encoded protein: CASSLLGHGEKLFF.